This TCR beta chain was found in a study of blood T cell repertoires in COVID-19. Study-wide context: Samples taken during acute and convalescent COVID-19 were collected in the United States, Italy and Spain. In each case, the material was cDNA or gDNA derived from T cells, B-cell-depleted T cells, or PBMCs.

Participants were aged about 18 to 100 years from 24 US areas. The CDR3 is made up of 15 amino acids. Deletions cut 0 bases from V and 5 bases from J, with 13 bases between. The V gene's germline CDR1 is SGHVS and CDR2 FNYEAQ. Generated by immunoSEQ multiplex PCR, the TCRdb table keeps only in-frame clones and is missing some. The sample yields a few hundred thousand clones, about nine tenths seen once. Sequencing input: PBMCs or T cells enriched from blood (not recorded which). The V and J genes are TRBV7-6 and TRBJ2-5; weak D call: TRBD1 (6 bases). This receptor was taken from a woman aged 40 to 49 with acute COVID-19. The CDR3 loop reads CASSLAGLGGETQYF. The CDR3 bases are TGTGCCAGCAGCTTAGCAGGGCTTGGGGGCGAGACCCAGTACTTC.